Below, one T cell receptor (beta chain) is given with its context. This clonotype was counted a single time. Its antigen has not been determined. Per-base quality was not reported, and no clone a single base away is much larger than it. Just one read gives weak support. The data originate from a study of CD8 T cells in Susac syndrome (dated by TCRdb to the late 2010s). At the level of the whole study: Repertoire sequencing was used to test whether CD8+ T cell activation and differentiation in Susac syndrome was antigen driven. CD8+ T cell repertoire clonality was compared between 11 to 12 healthy donors, around 14 Susac syndrome patients and fewer than 19 multiple sclerosis patients.

RNA was extracted with the RNeasy kit and roughly 0.45 to 1 ug was reverse transcribed using random hexamers. TCR beta CDR3 regions were amplified with the immunoSEQ multiplex PCR assay covering 54 Vbeta and 13 Jbeta segments. To correct PCR amplification bias, a synthetic template baseline was used for both primer optimization and computational correction. The paper's data handling went like this. Reads were annotated to V, D and J genes according to IMGT and were analyzed with immunoSEQ Analyzer, with only productive sequences retained. Clonality was calculated as one minus the Shannon entropy normalized by log2 of the number of productive unique sequences. For each patient and control, public and private clones were evaluated among the 100 most prevalent clones. Susac-specific clones were defined as absent from healthy and MS cohorts, around 970 published viral clones and other ImmuneACCESS disease sequences. Clones were called with MiXCR by TCRdb after fastp trimmed the public reads at Q25, and only in-frame beta chains were retained. Entries that share a CDR3 protein sequence are merged under the most common genes and DNA. TCRdb's processing, not the authors', yielded these V and J calls. Present in this sample are some 300,000 distinct CDR3 sequences, around 89% of which were seen just once. Together, the top ten hold around 0.18% of the sample.

High-throughput TCR beta sequencing profiled peripheral blood CD8+ and CD4+ T cells from healthy donors, Susac syndrome patients and multiple sclerosis patients. The multiple sclerosis controls were treatment-naive patients whose relapsing-remitting disease, either stable or active, fulfilled the revised McDonald criteria. Bulk CD8+ and CD4+ T cells were purified magnetically by negative isolation, whereas CD8+ TEMRA cells were enriched by FACS. Blood was collected in EDTA tubes and processed within 24 hours, with PBMCs isolated through density gradient centrifugation. PBMCs intended for TCR sequencing were frozen in liquid nitrogen and were later thawed in a 37 degrees C water bath. The sorted or isolated CD4+, CD8+ and CD8+ TEMRA cells reached a purity of at least 90%. What the work shows at the level of the full study, not this receptor alone: The study acknowledged that relatively few individuals were included in the TCR sequencing and HLA analysis.

From the cysteine up to the phenylalanine, the CDR3 has a length of 13 residues. Only CDR3 DNA remains: 39 bases, in frame from the first base. V and J lose 8 bases and 1 base, and a span of 11 bases separates them. The germline V gene encodes CDR1 MDHEN and CDR2 SYDVKM. The clonotype comes from a human donor with multiple sclerosis. This receptor chain uses TRBV28 and TRBJ1-2; no D gene call is confident. Sequencing input: CD8+ T cells from PBMCs. The CDR3 sequence is CASEQAGNYGYTF. The nucleotide sequence is given as TGTGCCAGCGAGCAGGCGGGTAACTATGGCTACACCTTC.